This is a list of T cell receptor beta chains from one sample in a study of T cells in Graves' hyperthyroidism and ophthalmopathy. MiXCR, applied by TCRdb to the multiplex PCR reads, yields one record per CDR3 protein. The sample includes a few hundred thousand distinct CDR3 sequences, roughly 15% of them seen just once. Input material: blood. The receptors here all came from a woman aged 18-35 years with Graves' ophthalmopathy. Both conserved end residues are part of each CDR3. A D gene is named only where the DNA matches it firmly. Not all rows give a size; the values are once, few, many and, for expanded clones, a class.

j_gene,abundance,v_gene,d_gene,CDR3aa,CDR3nt
TRBJ2-7,many,TRBV10-3,.,CAISDLDIRYEQYF,TGTGCCATCAGTGATTTGGACATTCGCTACGAGCAGTACTTC
TRBJ1-2,many,TRBV27,.,CASSLSEFYGYTF,TGTGCCAGCAGTTTATCAGAATTTTATGGCTACACCTTC
TRBJ2-1,.,TRBV11-2,TRBD2,CASSYHTPTSGRHEQFF,TGTGCCAGCAGCTACCATACCCCCACTAGCGGGAGGCATGAGCAGTTCTTC
TRBJ2-1,.,TRBV5-1,.,CASSLADRRNEQFF,TGCGCCAGCAGCTTGGCCGACAGGCGCAATGAGCAGTTCTTC
TRBJ2-1,many,TRBV12-3/TRBV12-4,.,CASSSRISSYNEQFF,TGTGCCAGCAGTTCCAGGATAAGCTCCTACAATGAGCAGTTCTTC
TRBJ2-1,.,TRBV11-2,.,CASRGSEPYNEQFF,TGTGCCAGCAGGGGCAGCGAACCTTACAATGAGCAGTTCTTC
TRBJ1-1,many,TRBV12-3/TRBV12-4,.,CASSFPREGHGNTEAFF,TGTGCCAGCAGTTTTCCCAGGGAGGGGCATGGGAACACTGAAGCTTTCTTT
TRBJ1-2,once,TRBV19,.,CASSISAGTVGNYGYTF,TGTGCCAGTAGTATATCGGCCGGGACTGTAGGGAACTATGGCTACACCTTC
TRBJ1-2,few,TRBV6-6,.,CASSYRGIGEGGYTF,TGTGCCAGCAGTTACAGAGGGATCGGGGAGGGTGGCTACACCTTC
TRBJ2-3,.,TRBV10-3,.,CATSGREQYF,TGTGCCACCTCAGGGCGTGAGCAGTATTTT
TRBJ2-7,.,TRBV12-3/TRBV12-4,TRBD2,CASRSGGASYEQYF,TGTGCCAGCAGGTCGGGGGGGGCCTCCTACGAGCAGTACTTC
TRBJ1-2,many,TRBV27,.,CASSSNKGFHYGYTF,TGTGCCAGCAGTTCCAACAAGGGGTTTCACTATGGCTACACCTTC
TRBJ1-2,many,TRBV28,.,CASSWPGNGYTF,TGTGCCAGCAGTTGGCCAGGGAATGGCTACACCTTC
TRBJ2-3,.,TRBV7-9,.,CASSLQRQGDTQYF,TGTGCCAGCAGCTTACAGCGGCAAGGGGATACGCAGTATTTT
TRBJ2-1,few,TRBV7-6,TRBD2,CASSLDGLAGRPYNEQFF,TGTGCCAGCAGCTTAGATGGACTAGCGGGACGTCCCTACAATGAGCAGTTCTTC
TRBJ1-5,.,TRBV7-9,.,CASSLGDGSNQPQHF,TGTGCCAGCAGCTTAGGGGACGGTAGCAATCAGCCCCAGCATTTT
TRBJ1-2,many,TRBV6-5,.,CASSYGSANYGYTF,TGTGCCAGCAGTTACGGGTCGGCTAACTATGGCTACACCTTC
TRBJ1-1,many,TRBV20-1,.,CSGTAYTEAFF,TGCAGTGGGACAGCTTACACTGAAGCTTTCTTT
TRBJ2-3,few,TRBV10-1,TRBD2,CASSEGRGGLTDTQYF,TGCGCCAGCAGTGAAGGCCGGGGGGGCTTAACAGATACGCAGTATTTT
TRBJ1-1,few,TRBV2,.,CASEMNTEAFF,TGTGCCAGCGAGATGAACACTGAAGCTTTCTTT
TRBJ1-2,many,TRBV28,.,CASSLRLAAYGYTF,TGTGCCAGCAGTTTGAGACTGGCGGCCTATGGCTACACCTTC
TRBJ1-1,many,TRBV2,TRBD1,CASSERPGGGTEAFF,TGTGCCAGCAGTGAGAGGCCAGGGGGTGGGACTGAAGCTTTCTTT
TRBJ2-1,few,TRBV3-1,.,CASSQTSNERFF,TGTGCCAGCAGCCAAACTAGCAATGAGCGGTTCTTC
TRBJ2-1,few,TRBV5-1,TRBD1,CASRDRVVIHEQFF,TGCGCCAGCAGGGACAGGGTTGTTATTCATGAGCAGTTCTTC
TRBJ2-3,.,TRBV28,TRBD2,CASSRNGTTEYVYHTDTQYF,TGTGCCAGCTCACGCAACGGGACTACCGAATACGTCTACCACACAGATACGCAGTATTTT
TRBJ2-3,.,TRBV9,TRBD2,CASSVGTSGGQISDTQYF,TGTGCCAGCAGCGTAGGGACTAGCGGGGGGCAGATATCAGATACGCAGTATTTT
TRBJ1-2,many,TRBV13,.,CASSFGRGDGYTF,TGTGCCAGCAGCTTTGGCAGGGGCGATGGCTACACCTTC
TRBJ1-5,.,TRBV7-2,.,CASSLWDSNQPQHF,TGTGCCAGCAGCTTATGGGATAGCAATCAGCCCCAGCATTTT
TRBJ2-7,many,TRBV11-2,TRBD2,CASSLVSGGMGYEQYF,TGTGCCAGCAGCTTAGTATCGGGGGGAATGGGCTACGAGCAGTACTTC
TRBJ2-2,many,TRBV6-1,.,CASSAGTSNTGELFF,TGTGCCAGCAGCGCCGGGACTTCGAACACCGGGGAGCTGTTTTTT
TRBJ1-5,many,TRBV30,.,CAWTLTASNQPQHF,TGTGCCTGGACCCTAACTGCTAGCAATCAGCCCCAGCATTTT
TRBJ1-2,few,TRBV12-3/TRBV12-4,.,CASSPYDYGYTF,TGTGCCAGCAGTCCATACGACTATGGCTACACCTTC
TRBJ2-5,many,TRBV12-3/TRBV12-4,TRBD2,CASSWRLAGETQYF,TGTGCCAGCAGTTGGAGACTAGCGGGAGAGACCCAGTACTTC
TRBJ2-2,many,TRBV25-1,TRBD1,CASSGVGDRVGTGELFF,TGTGCCAGCAGTGGGGTTGGGGACAGGGTAGGCACCGGGGAGCTGTTTTTT
TRBJ1-4,.,TRBV28,TRBD1,CASSIPTGGNEKLFF,TGTGCCAGCAGTATACCGACAGGGGGGAATGAAAAACTGTTTTTT
TRBJ2-1,many,TRBV18,.,CASSPRPAGLSNEQFF,TGTGCCAGCTCACCACGCCCGGCCGGCTTGAGCAATGAGCAGTTCTTC
TRBJ2-5,.,TRBV20-1,TRBD2,CSARDVLGGTSGGQLQETQYF,TGCAGTGCTAGAGATGTTCTTGGGGGGACTAGCGGGGGGCAGCTTCAAGAGACCCAGTACTTC
TRBJ2-3,many,TRBV7-9,.,CASSSITDTQYF,TGTGCCAGCAGCTCAATCACAGATACGCAGTATTTT
TRBJ1-2,many,TRBV6-5,.,CASSYQGRNYGYTF,TGTGCCAGCAGTTACCAGGGGCGAAACTATGGCTACACCTTC
TRBJ2-1,few,TRBV30,.,CAWDTSGISYDEQFF,TGTGCCTGGGATACTTCAGGGATCTCGTACGATGAGCAGTTCTTC
TRBJ2-2,few,TRBV20-1,.,CSARGLPLKANTGELFF,TGCAGTGCCCGGGGGCTTCCACTTAAAGCGAACACCGGGGAGCTGTTTTTT